This TCR beta chain was recovered during a study of OX40 agonist ivuxolimab in advanced cancers. About the research overall: Past anti-PD-1, anti-PD-L1 or anti-CTLA-4 therapy was accepted, and 35% to 45% had received some.

Sequencing used immunoSEQ multiplex PCR; TCRdb keeps in-frame clones, though not all of them. This sample carries approximately 100,000 clones, roughly 91% of them seen once, and the ten largest clones take around 1.6%. The CDR3 extends over 18 amino acids. From germline, CDR1 is LGHNA and CDR2 YSLEER. J gave up 7 bases and V 0 bases, and 14 bases lay outside the gene matches. This specimen consisted of CD4+ or CD8+ T cells sorted from blood, obtained in a trial of the OX40 agonist ivuxolimab. This chain connects TRBV4-3 to TRBJ2-2; 7 bases fit TRBD2. The receptor was derived from an adult with an advanced solid tumor such as melanoma, head and neck, liver or kidney cancer. The CDR3 sequence is CASSQDPGAGARDGELFF. In nucleotides, the CDR3 is TGCGCCAGCAGCCAAGATCCCGGGGCGGGAGCAAGGGACGGGGAGCTGTTTTTT.